A selection of T cell receptor beta chains follows, all from one sample in a study of response to subunit inactivated influenza vaccine. TCRdb re-derived calls from the RT-PCR reads in MiXCR, one entry per CDR3 protein. The sample holds about 580,000 distinct CDR3 sequences, around 13% seen once. The sample in question was PBMCs from blood, obtained 12 days after vaccination. The origin of the receptors is a man over 45 who received an inactivated influenza vaccine. CDR3s leave out the opening cysteine and the closing phenylalanine or tryptophan.

V	J	CDR3
TRBV5-6	TRBJ2-5	ASSLGVSGGTGETQY
TRBV4-3	TRBJ1-2	ASSQEPGQNYYGYT
TRBV24-1	TRBJ2-1	ATERDSEQF
TRBV4-2	TRBJ2-7	ASSQRGEVGYEQY
TRBV19	TRBJ1-2	ASSIFGRQTLLDYGYT
TRBV4-2	TRBJ2-2	ASSLTTGGTAGELF
TRBV6-5	TRBJ1-2	ASTDPAYGYT
TRBV10-2	TRBJ2-6	ASRSGGSSGANVLT
TRBV4-3	TRBJ2-1	ASSQDRWNEQF
TRBV20-1	TRBJ2-2	SARDGGGAPGELF
TRBV28	TRBJ2-1	ASSYPASGGTLNEQF
TRBV7-2	TRBJ2-1	ASSLPAAGGSEQF
TRBV10-3	TRBJ2-7	AISPGGRGYEQY
TRBV12-3/TRBV12-4	TRBJ2-2	ASSLNLGNTGELF
TRBV20-1	TRBJ2-1	SAIPYLAGGRNEQF
TRBV20-1	TRBJ1-2	SARKGAPGYGYT
TRBV6-1	TRBJ1-2	ASSRRQGLSNGYT
TRBV6-1	TRBJ2-7	ASSETGLLPYEQY
TRBV20-1	TRBJ1-1	SATQGGGSTEAF
TRBV20-1	TRBJ2-5	SARDLGTGFETQY
TRBV27	TRBJ2-6	ASSFYFGANVLT
TRBV20-1	TRBJ2-5	SEKRGETQY
TRBV3-1	TRBJ1-5	ASSQDISNQPQH
TRBV15	TRBJ2-2	ATSREYLSINTGELF
TRBV5-1	TRBJ2-3	ASSLAGESTDTQY
TRBV2	TRBJ1-4	ASSDRPGTNEKLF
TRBV6-1	TRBJ1-1	ASSEGAVTEAF
TRBV9	TRBJ1-1	ASSQTGLMNTEAF
TRBV20-1	TRBJ2-5	SAPQGVETQY
TRBV7-9	TRBJ2-7	ASSLVDYPYEQY
TRBV7-8	TRBJ2-1	ASSPIVSGAYNEQF
TRBV20-1	TRBJ2-7	SAQLAGLYEQY
TRBV6-1	TRBJ2-1	ASSEGRRLIGEQF
TRBV20-1	TRBJ1-1	SARDGGLNTEAF
TRBV29-1	TRBJ2-1	SATSSYNEQF
TRBV9	TRBJ2-3	ASSIRHTDTQY
TRBV12-3/TRBV12-4	TRBJ2-3	ASSLNRDRSTDTQY
TRBV12-3/TRBV12-4	TRBJ1-4	ASSLVMGAGEKLF
TRBV7-2	TRBJ2-1	ASSLGLGGARYNEQF
TRBV6-5	TRBJ1-5	ASSYGTGNNQPQH
TRBV11-2	TRBJ2-1	ASSPTPDSSYEQF
TRBV7-2	TRBJ2-7	ASSLGAGGLYEQY
TRBV30	TRBJ2-1	AWSTLRGLHEQF
TRBV27	TRBJ2-1	ASSLVAGGGEQF
TRBV30	TRBJ1-5	AWSAGQGNQPQH
TRBV10-2	TRBJ2-7	ASMGGGAFGEQY
TRBV6-1	TRBJ2-5	ASSQGQGRLETQY
TRBV20-1	TRBJ2-7	SARPVQGYEQY
TRBV15	TRBJ2-3	ATRITGGGTDTQY
TRBV7-9	TRBJ2-7	ASSLEIVGSEQY
TRBV3-1	TRBJ1-1	ASSQATGNEAF
TRBV10-3	TRBJ2-7	AISESGKSGMGSYEQY
TRBV11-3	TRBJ1-1	ASSAYEDTEAF
TRBV15	TRBJ1-5	ATSRDSYNQPQH
TRBV9	TRBJ2-2	ASSGPGTSGGPTSGELF
TRBV14	TRBJ2-2	ASSQSSAGATGELF
TRBV7-9	TRBJ2-7	ASSYFGTNEQY
TRBV5-1	TRBJ2-7	ASSPGLAGDEQY
TRBV20-1	TRBJ1-3	SASRGHYSGNTIY